These 5 T cell receptor beta chains were sequenced from one sample in a study of cytomegalovirus exposure and HLA in healthy donors. The PCR contained 60 Vbeta and 13 Jbeta primers. The protocol was immunoSEQ multiplex PCR, while the TCRdb copy is restricted to in-frame clones and leaves out a portion. The sample lists around 120,000 clones, about 69% seen once, with roughly 1.6% in the top ten. Input material: PBMCs. All receptors derive from a woman younger than 35 in good health and CMV-seronegative.

V and J are TRBV5-1 and TRBJ2-7; TRBD1 might be the D (6 bases). Trimming removed 4 bases at V and 3 bases at J, with 14 bases between. CDR3 size: 14 residues. Germline CDR1 is SGHRS and CDR2 is YFSETQ. CDR3 sequence (DNA): TGCGCCAGCAGCGAGACAGGCGGTAACTACGAGCAGTACTTC. It yields the protein CASSETGGNYEQYF.

The chain is built from TRBV5-4 and TRBJ1-4; TRBD1 matches 8 bases. Germline CDR1 and CDR2: SGHNT and YYREEE (reference sequence). J was trimmed by 10 bases and V by 2 bases; bases with no gene match: 10. The CDR3 loop spans 15 amino acids. CDR3 loop: CASSLGTGEEGKLFF. The CDR3 coding sequence is TGTGCCAGCAGCTTAGGGACAGGCGAGGAGGGAAAACTGTTTTTT.

The rearrangement links TRBV5-8 to TRBJ2-7; 9 bases are a match to TRBD1. The CDR3 has 14 amino acids. V was pared by 4 bases and J by 5 bases, with 7 bases of the junction left unmatched. In germline, CDR1 is SGHTS, CDR2 YDEGEE. The CDR3 DNA follows: TGTGCCAGCAGCCTGGGGGGACAGGGCGACGAGCAGTACTTC. Residues: CASSLGGQGDEQYF. The full variable domain, completed using reference TRBV5-8 and TRBJ2-7, is EAGVTQSPTHLIKTRGQQATLRCSPISGHTSVYWYQQALGLGLQFLLWYDEGEERNRGNFPPRFSGRQFPNYSSELNVNALELEDSALYLCASSLGGQGDEQYFGPGTRLTVT.

The V call is TRBV2, the J call TRBJ1-1; the D is unclear. CDR1 is SNHLY, CDR2 FYNNEI, per germline. Trimming left V 2 bases short and J 9 bases short, with 10 bases between. The CDR3 has 12 amino acids. CDR3 bases: TGTGCCAGCAGTGAAAGAGCGGGGAAAGCTTTCTTT. It is translated as CASSERAGKAFF.

This rearrangement joins TRBV5-1 to TRBJ2-7; D is undetermined. V shed 1 base and J shed 0 bases, with 5 bases lying between them. This CDR3 has 13 residues. Germline loops: CDR1 SGHRS, CDR2 YFSETQ. The CDR3: CASSLPSSYEQYF. The CDR3 bases are TGCGCCAGCAGCTTGCCGAGCTCCTACGAGCAGTACTTC.